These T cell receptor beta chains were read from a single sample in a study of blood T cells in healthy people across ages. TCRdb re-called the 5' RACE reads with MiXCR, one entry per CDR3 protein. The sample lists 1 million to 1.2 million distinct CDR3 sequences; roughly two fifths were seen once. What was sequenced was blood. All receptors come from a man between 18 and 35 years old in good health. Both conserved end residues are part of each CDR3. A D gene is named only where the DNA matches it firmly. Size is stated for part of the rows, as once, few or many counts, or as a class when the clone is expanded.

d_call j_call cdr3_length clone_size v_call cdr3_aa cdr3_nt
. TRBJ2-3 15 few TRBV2 CASSMGLSSTDTQYF TGTGCCAGCAGTATGGGACTTTCTAGCACAGATACGCAGTATTTT
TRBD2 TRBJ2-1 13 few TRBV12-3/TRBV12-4 CASSSGGFGEQFF TGTGCCAGCAGTTCCGGGGGGTTTGGGGAGCAGTTCTTC
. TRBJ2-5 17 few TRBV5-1 CASRDWSLAVVPATQYF TGCGCCAGCAGGGACTGGAGCTTAGCGGTGGTTCCGGCGACCCAGTACTTC
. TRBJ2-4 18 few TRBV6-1 CASSPRGAESRAKNIQYF TGTGCCAGCAGTCCAAGGGGGGCGGAGTCCCGGGCCAAAAACATTCAGTACTTC
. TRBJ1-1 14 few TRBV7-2 CASSVATGSTEAFF TGTGCCAGCAGCGTAGCTACAGGGAGCACTGAAGCTTTCTTT
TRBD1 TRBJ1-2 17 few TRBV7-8 CASSSGTGAWGTYGYTF TGTGCCAGCAGCTCCGGGACAGGGGCTTGGGGGACCTATGGCTACACCTTC
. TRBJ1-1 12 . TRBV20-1 CSPTSGGVEAFF TGCAGTCCCACCTCTGGGGGTGTTGAAGCTTTCTTT
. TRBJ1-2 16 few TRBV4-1 CASSQVAPNYGSGYTF TGCGCCAGCAGCCAAGTAGCTCCAAATTATGGGTCGGGCTACACCTTC
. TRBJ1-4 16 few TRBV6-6 CASSVHGEETNEKLFF TGTGCCAGCAGTGTCCACGGGGAGGAAACTAATGAAAAACTGTTTTTT
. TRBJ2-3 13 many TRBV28 CASSFRRTDTQYF TGTGCCAGCAGTTTTAGGAGGACGGATACGCAGTATTTT
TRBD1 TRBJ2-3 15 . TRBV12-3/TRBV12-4 CASSQSTGSADMDYF TGTGCCAGCAGTCAATCGACAGGGTCCGCAGATATGGACTATTTT
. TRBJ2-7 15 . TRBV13 CASSLRGGALGEQYF TGTGCCAGCAGCTTACGTGGGGGGGCTCTCGGGGAGCAGTACTTC
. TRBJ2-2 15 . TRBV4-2 CASSQAVGGRGELFF TGTGCCAGCAGCCAAGCAGTAGGAGGGCGCGGGGAGCTGTTTTTT
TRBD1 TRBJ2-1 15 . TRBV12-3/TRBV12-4 CASSLLQGSSNEQFF TGTGCCAGCAGTTTGCTACAGGGGTCGTCAAATGAGCAGTTCTTC
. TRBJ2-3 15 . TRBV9 CASAREGATTDTLYF TGTGCCAGCGCACGGGAGGGGGCGACCACAGATACGCTGTATTTT
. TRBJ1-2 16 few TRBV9 CASSPLRDHANYGYTF TGTGCCAGCAGCCCACTCAGAGATCACGCTAACTATGGCTACACCTTC
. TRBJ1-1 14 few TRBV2 CASSAKNLNTEAFF TGTGCCAGCAGTGCGAAGAACCTGAACACTGAAGCTTTCTTT
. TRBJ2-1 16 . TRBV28 CDSSLLGPGSYNEQFF TGTGACAGCAGTCTACTAGGGCCAGGGTCCTACAATGAGCAGTTCTTC
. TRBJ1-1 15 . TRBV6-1 CASSEWGGLNTEAFF TGTGCCAGCAGTGAATGGGGGGGGTTGAACACTGAAGCTTTCTTT
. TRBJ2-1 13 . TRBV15 CATSSLFGDEQFF TGTGCCACCAGCTCCCTGTTTGGGGATGAGCAGTTCTTC
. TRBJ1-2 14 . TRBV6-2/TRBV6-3 CASAKANRANGYTF TGTGCCAGCGCCAAAGCGAACAGAGCCAATGGCTACACCTTC
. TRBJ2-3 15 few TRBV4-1 CASSPQGVVADTQYF TGCGCCAGCAGCCCACAGGGTGTTGTGGCAGATACGCAGTATTTT
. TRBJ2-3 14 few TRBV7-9 CASGLRDSTDTQYF TGTGCCAGCGGCTTGCGGGATAGCACAGATACGCAGTATTTT
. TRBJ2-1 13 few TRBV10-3 CAISESQANEQFF TGTGCCATCAGTGAGTCCCAGGCGAATGAGCAGTTCTTC
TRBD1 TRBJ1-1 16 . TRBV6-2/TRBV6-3 CASSLRDRGQDTEAFF TGTGCCAGCAGCCTCCGGGACAGGGGGCAGGACACTGAAGCTTTCTTT
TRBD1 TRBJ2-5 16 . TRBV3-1 CASSRGTGTIQETQYF TGTGCCAGCAGCCGCGGGACAGGGACTATCCAAGAGACCCAGTACTTC
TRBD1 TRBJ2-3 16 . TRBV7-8 CASSSANRGGTDTQYF TGTGCCAGCAGCTCAGCTAACAGGGGCGGGACAGATACGCAGTATTTT
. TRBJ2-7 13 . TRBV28 CASRTAETYEQYF TGTGCCAGCCGTACTGCTGAGACCTACGAGCAGTACTTC
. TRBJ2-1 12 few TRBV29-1 CSLRGGWNEQFF TGCAGCCTCAGGGGGGGGTGGAATGAGCAGTTCTTC
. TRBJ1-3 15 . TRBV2 CASSAEGISGNTIYF TGTGCCAGCAGTGCCGAGGGAATCTCTGGAAACACCATATATTTT
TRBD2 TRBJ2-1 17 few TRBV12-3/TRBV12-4 CASTLTSGGSSYNEQFF TGTGCCAGCACCCTGACTAGCGGGGGGTCCTCCTACAATGAGCAGTTCTTC
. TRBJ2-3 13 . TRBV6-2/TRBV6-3 CASNDGATDTQYF TGTGCCAGCAACGACGGGGCTACCGATACGCAGTATTTT
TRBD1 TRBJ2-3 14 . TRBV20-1 CNAVRDSSTDTQYF TGCAATGCGGTTCGGGACAGTAGCACAGATACGCAGTATTTT
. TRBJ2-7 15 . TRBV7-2 CASSLGFGGAFPQYF TGTGCCAGCAGCTTAGGCTTTGGGGGCGCCTTCCCCCAGTACTTC
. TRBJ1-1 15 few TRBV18 CASSPSGTSNTEAFF TGTGCCAGCTCACCGTCCGGGACATCGAACACTGAAGCTTTCTTT
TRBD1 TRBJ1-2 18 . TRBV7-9 CASTGTGTGPATNYGYTF TGTGCCAGCACCGGGACCGGGACAGGGCCTGCTACTAACTATGGCTACACCTTC
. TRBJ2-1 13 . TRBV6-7 CASSIGKNRVGFF TGTGCCAGCAGTATCGGGAAGAACAGGGTCGGGTTCTTC
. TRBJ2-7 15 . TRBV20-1 CSARDQGGDYNEQYF TGCAGTGCTAGAGATCAGGGCGGAGACTACAATGAGCAGTACTTC
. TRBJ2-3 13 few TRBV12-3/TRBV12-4 CASSSFARDTRYF TGTGCCAGCAGTTCTTTCGCGCGAGATACGCGGTATTTT
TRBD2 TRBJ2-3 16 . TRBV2 CASSPSSGASADTQYF TGTGCTAGCAGCCCTTCAAGCGGGGCTAGCGCAGATACGCAGTATTTT
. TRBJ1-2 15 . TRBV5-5 CASSRLTPAGYGYTF TGTGCCAGCAGCCGCCTGACACCCGCCGGATATGGCTACACCTTC
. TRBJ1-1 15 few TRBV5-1 CASSLATGRGTEAFF TGCGCCAGCAGCTTGGCCACAGGGAGAGGCACTGAAGCTTTCTTT
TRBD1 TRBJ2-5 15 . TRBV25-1 CASSDPGQGTNEQYF TGTGCCAGCAGTGACCCGGGACAGGGGACCAATGAGCAGTACTTC
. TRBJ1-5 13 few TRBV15 CATSRDKGPPQHF TGTGCCACCAGCAGAGATAAGGGACCGCCCCAGCATTTT
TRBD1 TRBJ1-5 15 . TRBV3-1 CASSPDRGRSQPQHF TGTGCCAGCAGCCCGGACAGGGGGCGAAGTCAGCCCCAGCATTTT
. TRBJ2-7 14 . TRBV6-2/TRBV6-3 CTSSLSNRVYEQYF TGTACCAGCAGTTTGAGCAACAGGGTCTACGAGCAGTACTTC
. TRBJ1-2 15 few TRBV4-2 CASSQGQEPNYGYTF TGTGCCAGCAGCCAAGGGCAGGAACCTAACTATGGCTACACCTTC
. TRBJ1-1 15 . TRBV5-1 CASRSGPEGGTEAFF TGCGCCAGCAGGTCCGGGCCAGAGGGAGGCACTGAAGCTTTCTTT
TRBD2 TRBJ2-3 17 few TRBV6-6 CASSPTRLAGTADTQYF TGTGCCAGCAGTCCCACCCGGCTAGCGGGTACCGCAGATACGCAGTATTTT
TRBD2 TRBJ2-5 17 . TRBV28 CASSLPGLAGDQETQYF TGTGCCAGCAGCCTCCCCGGGCTAGCGGGAGACCAAGAGACCCAGTACTTC
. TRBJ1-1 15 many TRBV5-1 CASSFGAGLDTEAFF TGCGCCAGCAGCTTTGGGGCGGGTTTGGACACTGAAGCTTTCTTT
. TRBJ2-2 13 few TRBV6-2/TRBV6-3 CASSATRTGELFF TGTGCCAGCAGCGCGACAAGAACCGGGGAGCTGTTTTTT
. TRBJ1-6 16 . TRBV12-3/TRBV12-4 CASSFWHMGGNSPPHF TGTGCCAGCAGTTTTTGGCACATGGGAGGGAATTCACCCCCCCACTTT
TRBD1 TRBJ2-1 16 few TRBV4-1 CASSQPLTGYNNEQFF TGCGCCAGCAGCCAACCATTGACAGGGTACAACAATGAGCAGTTCTTC